This T cell receptor beta chain was sequenced during a study of cytomegalovirus exposure and HLA in healthy donors. General study findings and limits: High sensitivity and specificity were reportedly achieved when the classifier diagnosed cytomegalovirus status.

V was cut by 1 base and J by 4 bases, with 14 bases left in between. CDR1 is SGHAT, CDR2 FQNNGV, per germline. This CDR3 region has 15 residues. Turning to this clone: Its antigen is unidentified.

PCR amplification relied on 60 Vbeta primers (plus 13 Jbeta primers). TCRdb keeps only in-frame clones here, not all; method: immunoSEQ multiplex PCR. The data contain approximately 220,000 clones, around 83% of them singletons. The sample comprised PBMCs. The clonotype originates from a girl aged 5 to 17 in good health and CMV-seronegative. The chain carries TRBV11-2 and TRBJ2-7, with D perhaps TRBD1 (5 bases). The CDR3, as DNA: TGTGCCAGCAGCTTAGCCCAGGGATTAGGTTACGAGCAGTACTTC. Protein product: CASSLAQGLGYEQYF.